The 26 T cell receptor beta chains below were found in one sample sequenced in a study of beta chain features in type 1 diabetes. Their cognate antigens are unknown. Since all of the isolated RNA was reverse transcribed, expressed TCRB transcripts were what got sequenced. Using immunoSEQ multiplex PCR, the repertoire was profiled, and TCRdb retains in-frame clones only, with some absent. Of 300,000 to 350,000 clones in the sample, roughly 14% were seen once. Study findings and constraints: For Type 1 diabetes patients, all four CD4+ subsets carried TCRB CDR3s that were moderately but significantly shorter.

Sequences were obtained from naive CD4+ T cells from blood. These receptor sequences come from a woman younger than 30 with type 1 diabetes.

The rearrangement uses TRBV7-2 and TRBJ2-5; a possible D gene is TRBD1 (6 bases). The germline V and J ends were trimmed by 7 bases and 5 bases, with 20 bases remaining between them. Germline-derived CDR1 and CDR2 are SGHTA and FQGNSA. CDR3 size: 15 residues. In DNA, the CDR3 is TGTGCCAGCACCAAGCAGCCAGGGGTTCACGAGACCCAGTACTTC. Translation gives CASTKQPGVHETQYF. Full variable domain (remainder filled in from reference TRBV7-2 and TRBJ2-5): GAGVSQSPSNKVTEKGKDVELRCDPISGHTALYWYRQSLGQGLEFLIYFQGNSAPDKSGLPSDRFSAERTGGSVSTLTIQRTQQEDSAVYLCASTKQPGVHETQYFGPGTRLLVL.

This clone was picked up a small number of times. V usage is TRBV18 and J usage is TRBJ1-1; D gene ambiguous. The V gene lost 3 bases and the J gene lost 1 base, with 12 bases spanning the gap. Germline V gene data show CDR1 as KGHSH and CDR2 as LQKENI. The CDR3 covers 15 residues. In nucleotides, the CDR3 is TGTGCCAGCTCACCTTACGGGGTTAGGAACACTGAAGCTTTCTTT. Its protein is CASSPYGVRNTEAFF.

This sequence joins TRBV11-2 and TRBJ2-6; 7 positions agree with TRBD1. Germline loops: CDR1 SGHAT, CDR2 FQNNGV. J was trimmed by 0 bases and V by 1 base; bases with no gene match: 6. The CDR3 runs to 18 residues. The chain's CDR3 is CASSLVTGLGSGANVLTF. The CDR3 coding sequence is TGTGCCAGCAGCTTAGTGACAGGGCTTGGCTCTGGGGCCAACGTCCTGACTTTC.

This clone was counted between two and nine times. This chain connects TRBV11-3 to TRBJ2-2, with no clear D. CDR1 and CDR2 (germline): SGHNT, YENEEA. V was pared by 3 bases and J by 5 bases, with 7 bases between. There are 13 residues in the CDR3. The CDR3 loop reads CASSLFETGELFF. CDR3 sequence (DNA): TGTGCCAGCAGCTTGTTCGAGACCGGGGAGCTGTTTTTT.

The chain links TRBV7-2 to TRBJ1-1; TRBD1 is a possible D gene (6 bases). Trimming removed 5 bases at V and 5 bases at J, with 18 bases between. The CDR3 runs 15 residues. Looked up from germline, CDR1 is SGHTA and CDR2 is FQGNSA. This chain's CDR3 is CASSEGTPRQTEAFF. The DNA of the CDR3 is TGTGCCAGCAGCGAAGGGACACCAAGACAGACTGAAGCTTTCTTT.

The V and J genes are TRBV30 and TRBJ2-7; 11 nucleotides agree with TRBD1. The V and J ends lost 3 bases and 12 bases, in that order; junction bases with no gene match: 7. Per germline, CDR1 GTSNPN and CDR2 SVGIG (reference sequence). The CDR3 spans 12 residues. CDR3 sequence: CAWRGTGGSWYF. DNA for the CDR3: TGTGCCTGGAGGGGGACAGGGGGATCATGGTACTTC.

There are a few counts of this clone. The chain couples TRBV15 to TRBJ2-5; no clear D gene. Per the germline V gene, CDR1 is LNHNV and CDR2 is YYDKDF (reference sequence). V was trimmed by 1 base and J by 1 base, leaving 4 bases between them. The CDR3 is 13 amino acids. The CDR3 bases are TGTGCCACCAGCAGAGGACTCCAAGAGACCCAGTACTTC. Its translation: CATSRGLQETQYF.

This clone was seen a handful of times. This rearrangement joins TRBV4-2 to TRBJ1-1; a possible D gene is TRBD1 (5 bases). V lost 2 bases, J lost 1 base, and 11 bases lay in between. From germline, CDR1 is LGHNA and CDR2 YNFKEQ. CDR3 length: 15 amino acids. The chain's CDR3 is CASSQPDRANTEAFF. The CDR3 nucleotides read TGTGCCAGCAGCCAACCCGACAGAGCGAACACTGAAGCTTTCTTT.

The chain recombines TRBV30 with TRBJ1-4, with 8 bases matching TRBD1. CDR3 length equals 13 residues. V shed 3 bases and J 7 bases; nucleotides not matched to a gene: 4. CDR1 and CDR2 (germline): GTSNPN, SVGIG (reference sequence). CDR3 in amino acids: CAWRRQGAEKLFF. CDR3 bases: TGTGCCTGGAGACGGCAGGGGGCTGAAAAACTGTTTTTT.

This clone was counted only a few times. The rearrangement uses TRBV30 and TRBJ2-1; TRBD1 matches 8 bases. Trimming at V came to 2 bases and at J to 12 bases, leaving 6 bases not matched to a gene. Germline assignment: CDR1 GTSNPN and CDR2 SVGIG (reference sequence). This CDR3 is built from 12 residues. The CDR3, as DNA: TGTGCCTGGAGTCCCAGGGGGCAGAGGCAGTTCTTC. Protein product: CAWSPRGQRQFF.

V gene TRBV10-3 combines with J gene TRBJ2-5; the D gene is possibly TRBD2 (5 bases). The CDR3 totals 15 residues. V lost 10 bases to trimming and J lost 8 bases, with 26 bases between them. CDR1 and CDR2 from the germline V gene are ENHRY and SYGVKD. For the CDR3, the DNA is TGTGCCACCTCTCGGGCGGCGGGCCTCGCTGGAACCCAGTACTTC. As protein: CATSRAAGLAGTQYF.

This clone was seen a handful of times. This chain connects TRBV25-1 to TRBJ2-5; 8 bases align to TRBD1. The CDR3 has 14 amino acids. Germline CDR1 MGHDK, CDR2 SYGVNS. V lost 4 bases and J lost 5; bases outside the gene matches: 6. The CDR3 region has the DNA TGTGCCAGCAGTGCCACAGGGGGACTCGAGACCCAGTACTTC. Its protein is CASSATGGLETQYF.

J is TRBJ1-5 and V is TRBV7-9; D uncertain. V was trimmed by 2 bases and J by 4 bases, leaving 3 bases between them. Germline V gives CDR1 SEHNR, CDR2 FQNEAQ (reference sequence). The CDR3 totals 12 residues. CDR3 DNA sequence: TGTGCCAGCAGCTTACCGAATCAGCCCCAGCATTTT. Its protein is CASSLPNQPQHF. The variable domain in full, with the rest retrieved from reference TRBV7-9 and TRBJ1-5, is DTGVSQNPRHKITKRGQNVTFRCDPISEHNRLYWYRQTLGQGPEFLTYFQNEAQLEKSRLLSDRFSAERPKGSFSTLEIQRTEQGDSAMYLCASSLPNQPQHFGDGTRLSIL.

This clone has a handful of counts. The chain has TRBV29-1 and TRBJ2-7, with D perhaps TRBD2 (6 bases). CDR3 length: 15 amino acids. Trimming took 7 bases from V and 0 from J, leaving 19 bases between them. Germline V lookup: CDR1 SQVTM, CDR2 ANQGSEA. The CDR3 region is CSALKGVGSSYEQYF. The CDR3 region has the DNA TGCAGCGCGCTTAAGGGAGTCGGGAGCTCCTACGAGCAGTACTTC.

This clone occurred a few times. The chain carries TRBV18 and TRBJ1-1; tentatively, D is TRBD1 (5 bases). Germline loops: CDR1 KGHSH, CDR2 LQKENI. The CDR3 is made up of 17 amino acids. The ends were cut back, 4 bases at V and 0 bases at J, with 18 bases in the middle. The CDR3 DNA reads TGTGCCAGCTCACTAAGGAGGGGCGGGGGACTGAACACTGAAGCTTTCTTT. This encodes CASSLRRGGGLNTEAFF.

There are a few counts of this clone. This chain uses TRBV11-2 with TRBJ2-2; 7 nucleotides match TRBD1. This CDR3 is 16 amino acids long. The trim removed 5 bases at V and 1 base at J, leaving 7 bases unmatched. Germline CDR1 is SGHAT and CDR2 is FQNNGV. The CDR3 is CASSVGTVRNTGELFF. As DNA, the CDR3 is TGTGCCAGCAGCGTTGGGACAGTCAGGAACACCGGGGAGCTGTTTTTT. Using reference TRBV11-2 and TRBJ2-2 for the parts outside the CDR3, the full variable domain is EAGVAQSPRYKIIEKRQSVAFWCNPISGHATLYWYQQILGQGPKLLIQFQNNGVVDDSQLPKDRFSAERLKGVDSTLKIQPAKLEDSAVYLCASSVGTVRNTGELFFGEGSRLTVL.

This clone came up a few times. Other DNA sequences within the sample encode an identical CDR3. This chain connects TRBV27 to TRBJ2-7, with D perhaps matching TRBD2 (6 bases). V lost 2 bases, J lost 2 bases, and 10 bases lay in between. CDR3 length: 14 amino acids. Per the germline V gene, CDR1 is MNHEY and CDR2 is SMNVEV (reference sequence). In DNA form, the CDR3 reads TGTGCCAGCAGTTTAAAAAGGGAGGCCTACGAGCAGTACTTC. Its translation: CASSLKREAYEQYF.

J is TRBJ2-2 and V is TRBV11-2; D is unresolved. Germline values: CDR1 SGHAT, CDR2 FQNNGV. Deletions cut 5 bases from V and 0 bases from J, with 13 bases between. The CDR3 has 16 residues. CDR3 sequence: CASSERSGSNTGELFF. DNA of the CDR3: TGTGCCAGCAGCGAAAGGAGTGGATCGAACACCGGGGAGCTGTTTTTT.

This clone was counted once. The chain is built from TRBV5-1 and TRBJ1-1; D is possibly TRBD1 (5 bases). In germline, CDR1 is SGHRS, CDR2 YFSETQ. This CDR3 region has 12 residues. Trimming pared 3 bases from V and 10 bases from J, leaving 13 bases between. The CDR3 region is CASSSATGRAFF. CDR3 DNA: TGCGCCAGCAGCTCAGCAACAGGTAGAGCTTTCTTT.

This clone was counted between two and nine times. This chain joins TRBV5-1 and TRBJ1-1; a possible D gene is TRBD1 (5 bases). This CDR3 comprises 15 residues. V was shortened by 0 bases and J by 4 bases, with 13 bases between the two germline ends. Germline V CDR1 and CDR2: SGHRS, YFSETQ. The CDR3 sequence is CASSLAGGESTEAFF. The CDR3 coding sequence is TGCGCCAGCAGCTTGGCGGGAGGGGAGAGCACTGAAGCTTTCTTT.

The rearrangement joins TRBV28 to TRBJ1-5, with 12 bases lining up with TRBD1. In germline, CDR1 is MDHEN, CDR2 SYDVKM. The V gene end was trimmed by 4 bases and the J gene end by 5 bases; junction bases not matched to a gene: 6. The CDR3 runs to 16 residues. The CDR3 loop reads CASSSGQGAGHQPQHF. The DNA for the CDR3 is TGTGCCAGCAGTTCGGGACAGGGGGCTGGCCATCAGCCCCAGCATTTT.

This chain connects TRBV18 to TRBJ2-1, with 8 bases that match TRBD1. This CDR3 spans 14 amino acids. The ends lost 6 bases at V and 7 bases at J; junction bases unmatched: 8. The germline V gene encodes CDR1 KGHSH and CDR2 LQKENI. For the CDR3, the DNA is TGTGCCAGCTCCCCCTGGACAGGGAAGAATGAGCAGTTCTTC. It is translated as CASSPWTGKNEQFF.

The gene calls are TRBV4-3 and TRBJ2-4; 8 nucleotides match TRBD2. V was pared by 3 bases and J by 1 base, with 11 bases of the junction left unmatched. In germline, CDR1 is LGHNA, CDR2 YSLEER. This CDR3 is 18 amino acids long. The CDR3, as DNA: TGCGCCAGCAGCCATCTCCGGGCCCGGGGGGGGGCCAAAAACATTCAGTACTTC. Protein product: CASSHLRARGGAKNIQYF.

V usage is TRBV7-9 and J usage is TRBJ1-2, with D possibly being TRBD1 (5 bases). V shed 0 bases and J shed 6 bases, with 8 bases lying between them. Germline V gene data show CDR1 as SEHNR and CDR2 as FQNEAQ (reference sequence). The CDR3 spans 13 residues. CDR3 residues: CASSLAAGDGYTF. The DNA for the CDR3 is TGTGCCAGCAGCTTAGCGGCGGGGGATGGCTACACCTTC.

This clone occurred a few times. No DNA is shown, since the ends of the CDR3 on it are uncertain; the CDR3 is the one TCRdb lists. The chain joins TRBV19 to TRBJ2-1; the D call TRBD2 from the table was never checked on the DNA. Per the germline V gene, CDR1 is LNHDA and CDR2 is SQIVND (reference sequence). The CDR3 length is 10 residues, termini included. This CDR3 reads CASTSGRRFF.

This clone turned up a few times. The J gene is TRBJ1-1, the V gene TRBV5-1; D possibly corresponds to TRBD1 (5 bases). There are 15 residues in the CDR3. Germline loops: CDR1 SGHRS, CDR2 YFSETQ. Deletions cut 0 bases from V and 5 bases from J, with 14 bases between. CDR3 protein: CASSLGGEGRTEAFF. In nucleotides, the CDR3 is TGCGCCAGCAGCTTGGGAGGGGAGGGTCGTACTGAAGCTTTCTTT.